These 2 T cell receptor beta chains were sequenced from one sample in a study of blood T cell repertoires in COVID-19. Data came from immunoSEQ multiplex PCR; TCRdb stores just in-frame clones and leaves some out. The sample includes about 93,000 clones, around four fifths of them seen just once. Material for sequencing was peripheral blood. The receptor set was obtained from a human donor in a cohort sampled during active COVID-19.

This chain links TRBV19 with TRBJ1-5, with no clear D. With 0 bases removed from V and 5 bases from J, the gap between germline ends came to 5 bases. Germline CDR1 reads LNHDA; CDR2 reads SQIVND (reference sequence). The CDR3 length is 13 residues. DNA for the CDR3: TGTGCCAGTAGTATAGAAAGAGATCAGCCCCAGCATTTT. As protein: CASSIERDQPQHF.

This sequence joins TRBV7-3 and TRBJ2-5, with 8 positions matching TRBD1. The CDR3 covers 14 residues. CDR1 and CDR2 (germline): SGHTA, FQGTGA. The trim removed 3 bases at V and 5 bases at J, leaving 5 bases unmatched. CDR3 sequence (DNA): TGTGCCAGCAGCTTGGTGAGACAGGGGGAGACCCAGTACTTC. As protein: CASSLVRQGETQYF.